These T cell receptor beta chains were read from a single sample in a study of identical twins. Via MiXCR, TCRdb re-called the 5' RACE reads, giving one row per CDR3 protein. Among roughly 480,000 distinct CDR3 sequences, roughly a quarter were seen once, and the ten largest hold 2.9%. The same data also contributed to another study, on T cells expressing NK-cell markers.

Source material: CD4+ T cells sorted from blood. Every receptor here comes from a woman between 18 and 30 years old in good health. Both conserved end residues are part of each CDR3. D genes are given only for firm matches. A row's size may be missing; if present it is once, few, many or a size class.

CDR3aa	CDR3nt	d_gene	j_gene	len	v_gene	abundance
CASSYTGVSSYNEQFF	TGCGCCAGCAGCTACACCGGGGTGAGCTCCTACAATGAGCAGTTCTTC	-	TRBJ2-1	16	TRBV5-1	-
CASSLKQPGYNEQFF	TGTGCCAGCAGCTTAAAACAGCCAGGGTACAATGAGCAGTTCTTC	-	TRBJ2-1	15	TRBV7-2	-
CSARAFSGGYNEQFF	TGCAGTGCTAGAGCTTTTAGCGGGGGCTACAATGAGCAGTTCTTC	TRBD2	TRBJ2-1	15	TRBV20-1	-
CATSSGPPGNQPQHF	TGTGCCACCAGTTCCGGGCCTCCTGGCAATCAGCCCCAGCATTTT	-	TRBJ1-5	15	TRBV15	-
CASSQRTSGGSLNEQFF	TGCGCCAGCAGCCAGAGGACTAGCGGGGGCTCCCTAAATGAGCAGTTCTTC	TRBD2	TRBJ2-1	17	TRBV4-1	once
CASRRTGPYTGELFF	TGTGCCAGCAGACGGACAGGGCCCTACACCGGGGAGCTGTTTTTT	TRBD1	TRBJ2-2	15	TRBV12-3/TRBV12-4	-
CASSTVNLYGYTF	TGTGCCAGTAGTACGGTCAATCTCTATGGCTACACCTTC	-	TRBJ1-2	13	TRBV19	-
CANGQLNTEAFF	TGTGCCAACGGACAACTGAACACTGAAGCTTTCTTT	-	TRBJ1-1	12	TRBV14	-
CASRMLDLKNTEAFF	TGCGCCAGCAGGATGTTGGACCTGAAGAACACTGAAGCTTTCTTT	-	TRBJ1-1	15	TRBV10-2	-
CASSLTHTYNEQFF	TGTGCCAGCAGCTTGACGCATACCTACAATGAGCAGTTCTTC	-	TRBJ2-1	14	TRBV7-3	few
CSAITHLAGAYNEQFF	TGCAGTGCGATTACCCACCTAGCGGGAGCTTACAATGAGCAGTTCTTC	TRBD2	TRBJ2-1	16	TRBV20-1	-
CASSPSGVLTGELFF	TGTGCCAGCAGCCCTTCAGGGGTTTTAACCGGGGAGCTGTTTTTT	-	TRBJ2-2	15	TRBV6-4	few
CSASTGTEYDRTEAFF	TGCAGTGCTAGCACCGGGACGGAGTACGATCGCACTGAAGCTTTCTTT	-	TRBJ1-1	16	TRBV20-1	-
CASSLEGANVLTF	TGTGCCAGCAGCTTGGAAGGGGCCAACGTCCTGACTTTC	-	TRBJ2-6	13	TRBV5-5	few
CAISSGGDTQYF	TGTGCCATCAGTTCAGGGGGAGATACGCAGTATTTT	TRBD1	TRBJ2-3	12	TRBV10-3	few
CASSLGGRTGELFF	TGTGCCAGCAGCTTAGGAGGGAGGACCGGGGAGCTGTTTTTT	-	TRBJ2-2	14	TRBV7-2	many
CASSHDGRPTGELFF	TGCGCCAGCAGCCACGATGGGCGACCCACCGGGGAGCTGTTTTTT	-	TRBJ2-2	15	TRBV4-3	-
CASSARLGGEQYF	TGTGCCAGCAGCGCCCGCCTGGGAGGCGAGCAGTACTTC	-	TRBJ2-7	13	TRBV9	-
CASSLPGVGTPGEQFF	TGTGCCAGCAGCCTCCCCGGGGTTGGGACGCCCGGGGAGCAGTTCTTC	-	TRBJ2-1	16	TRBV3-1	few
CASSPSTVQNTGELFF	TGTGCCAGCAGCCCCTCGACCGTCCAAAACACCGGGGAGCTGTTTTTT	-	TRBJ2-2	16	TRBV12-3/TRBV12-4	few
CASSLDGRGTYNEQFF	TGCGCCAGCAGCTTAGACGGGAGGGGAACTTACAATGAGCAGTTCTTC	TRBD2	TRBJ2-1	16	TRBV5-1	few